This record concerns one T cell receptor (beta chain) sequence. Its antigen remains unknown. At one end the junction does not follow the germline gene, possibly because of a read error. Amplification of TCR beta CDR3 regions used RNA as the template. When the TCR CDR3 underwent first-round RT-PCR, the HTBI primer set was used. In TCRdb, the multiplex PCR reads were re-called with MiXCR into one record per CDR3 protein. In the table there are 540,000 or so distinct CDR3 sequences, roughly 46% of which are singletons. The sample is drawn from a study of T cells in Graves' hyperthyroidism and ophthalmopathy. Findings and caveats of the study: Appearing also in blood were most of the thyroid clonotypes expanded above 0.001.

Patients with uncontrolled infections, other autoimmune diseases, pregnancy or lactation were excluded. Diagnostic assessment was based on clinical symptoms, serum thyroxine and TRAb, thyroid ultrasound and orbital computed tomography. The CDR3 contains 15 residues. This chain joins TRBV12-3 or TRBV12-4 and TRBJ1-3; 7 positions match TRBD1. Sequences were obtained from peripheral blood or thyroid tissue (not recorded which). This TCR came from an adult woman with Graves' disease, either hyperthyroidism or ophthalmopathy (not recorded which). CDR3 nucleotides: TGTGCCAGCAGCCTTGGGACAGCCTCTGAAAACACCATATATTTT. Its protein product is CASSLGTASENTIYF.